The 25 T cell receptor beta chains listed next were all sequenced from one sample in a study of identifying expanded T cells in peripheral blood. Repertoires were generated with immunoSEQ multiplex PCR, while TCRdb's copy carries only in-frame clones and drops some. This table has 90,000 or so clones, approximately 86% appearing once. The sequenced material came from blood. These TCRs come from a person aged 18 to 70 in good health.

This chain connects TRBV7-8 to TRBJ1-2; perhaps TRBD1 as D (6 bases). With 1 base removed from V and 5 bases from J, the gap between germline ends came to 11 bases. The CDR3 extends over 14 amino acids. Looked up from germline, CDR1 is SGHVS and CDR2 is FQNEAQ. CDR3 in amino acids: CASSLVQGGYGYTF. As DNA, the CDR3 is TGTGCCAGCAGCTTAGTACAGGGAGGGTATGGCTACACCTTC.

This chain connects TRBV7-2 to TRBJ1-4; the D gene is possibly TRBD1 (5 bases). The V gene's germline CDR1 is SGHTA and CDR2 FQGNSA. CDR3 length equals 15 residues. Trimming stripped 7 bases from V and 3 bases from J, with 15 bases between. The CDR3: CASTVDLGANEKLFF. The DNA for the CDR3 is TGTGCCAGCACCGTGGATTTAGGGGCTAATGAAAAACTGTTTTTT. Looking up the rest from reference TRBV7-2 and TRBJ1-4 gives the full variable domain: GAGVSQSPSNKVTEKGKDVELRCDPISGHTALYWYRQSLGQGLEFLIYFQGNSAPDKSGLPSDRFSAERTGGSVSTLTIQRTQQEDSAVYLCASTVDLGANEKLFFGSGTQLSVL.

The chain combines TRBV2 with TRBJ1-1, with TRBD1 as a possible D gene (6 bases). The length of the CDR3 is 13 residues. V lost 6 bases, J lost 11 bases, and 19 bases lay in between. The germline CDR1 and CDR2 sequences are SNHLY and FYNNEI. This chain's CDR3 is CASRENKLRGAFF. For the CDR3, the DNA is TGTGCCAGCAGGGAAAATAAACTAAGGGGGGCTTTCTTT.

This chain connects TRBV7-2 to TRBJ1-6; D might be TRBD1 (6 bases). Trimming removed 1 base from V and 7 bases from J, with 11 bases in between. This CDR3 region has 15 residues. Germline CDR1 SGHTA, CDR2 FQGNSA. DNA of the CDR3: TGTGCCAGCAGCTTAGGAGGGGGGAGCAATTCACCCCTCCACTTT. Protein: CASSLGGGSNSPLHF.

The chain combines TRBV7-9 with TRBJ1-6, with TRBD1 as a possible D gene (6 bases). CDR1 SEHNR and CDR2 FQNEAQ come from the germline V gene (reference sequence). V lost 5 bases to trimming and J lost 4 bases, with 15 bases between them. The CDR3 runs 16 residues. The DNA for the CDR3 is TGTGCCAGCAGCCCTCCGGGGGCTGTTTATAATTCACCCCTCCACTTT. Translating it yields CASSPPGAVYNSPLHF.

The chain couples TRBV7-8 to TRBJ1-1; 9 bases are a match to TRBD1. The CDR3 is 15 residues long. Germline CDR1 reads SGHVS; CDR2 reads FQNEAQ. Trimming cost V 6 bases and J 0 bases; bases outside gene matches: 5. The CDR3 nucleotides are TGTGCCAGCAGTTGGACAGGGGTGATGAACACTGAAGCTTTCTTT. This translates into CASSWTGVMNTEAFF.

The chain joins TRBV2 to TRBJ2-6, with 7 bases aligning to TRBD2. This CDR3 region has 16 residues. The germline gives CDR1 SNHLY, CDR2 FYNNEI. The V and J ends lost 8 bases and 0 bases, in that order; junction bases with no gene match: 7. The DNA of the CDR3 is TGTGCCAGCGAGATAGGGGACTACTCTGGGGCCAACGTCCTGACTTTC. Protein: CASEIGDYSGANVLTF.

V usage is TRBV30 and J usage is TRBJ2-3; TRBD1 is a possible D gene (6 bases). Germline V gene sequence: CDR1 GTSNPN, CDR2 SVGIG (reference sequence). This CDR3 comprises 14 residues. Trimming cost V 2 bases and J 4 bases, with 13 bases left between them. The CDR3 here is CAWSQTGEADTQYF. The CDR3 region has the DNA TGTGCCTGGAGTCAGACAGGAGAGGCAGATACGCAGTATTTT.

CDR3 region: CASSFGGGVAYGYTF. DNA of the CDR3: TGTGCCAGTAGTTTCGGGGGCGGGGTCGCCTATGGCTACACCTTC. The rearrangement uses TRBV19 and TRBJ1-2, with D maybe TRBD1 (6 bases). The V gene lost 5 bases and the J gene lost 4 bases, with 17 bases spanning the gap. The CDR3 spans 15 residues. Germline values: CDR1 LNHDA, CDR2 SQIVND (reference sequence).

The CDR3 sequence: CASSLVTWGSTYEQYF. The CDR3 nucleotides are TGTGCCAGCAGCTTAGTGACTTGGGGATCAACCTACGAGCAGTACTTC. This chain uses TRBV7-9 with TRBJ2-7; D ambiguous. V gave up 1 base and J gave up 2 bases, with 15 bases separating them. There are 16 residues in the CDR3. Germline V gene lookup returns CDR1 SEHNR and CDR2 FQNEAQ (reference sequence).

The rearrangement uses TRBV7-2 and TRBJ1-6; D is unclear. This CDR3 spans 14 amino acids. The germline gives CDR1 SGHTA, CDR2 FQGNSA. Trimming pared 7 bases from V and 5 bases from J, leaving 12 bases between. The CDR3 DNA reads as TGTGCCAGCAACCCACGTATCCATAATTCACCCCTCCACTTT. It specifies CASNPRIHNSPLHF.

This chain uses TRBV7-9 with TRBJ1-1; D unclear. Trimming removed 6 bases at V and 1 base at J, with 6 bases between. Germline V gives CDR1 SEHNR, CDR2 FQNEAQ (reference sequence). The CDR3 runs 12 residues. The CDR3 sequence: CASSRENTEAFF. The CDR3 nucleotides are TGTGCCAGCAGTAGGGAGAACACTGAAGCTTTCTTT.

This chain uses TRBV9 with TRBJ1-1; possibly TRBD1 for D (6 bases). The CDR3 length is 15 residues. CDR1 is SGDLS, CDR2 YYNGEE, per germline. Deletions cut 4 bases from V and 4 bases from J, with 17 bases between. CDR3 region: CASSPRGGGGTEAFF. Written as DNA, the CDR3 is TGTGCCAGCAGCCCCCGGGGGGGAGGGGGCACTGAAGCTTTCTTT.

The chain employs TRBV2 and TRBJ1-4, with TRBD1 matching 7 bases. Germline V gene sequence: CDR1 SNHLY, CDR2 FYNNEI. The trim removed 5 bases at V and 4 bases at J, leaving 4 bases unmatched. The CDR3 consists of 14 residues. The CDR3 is CASSTQGLNEKLFF. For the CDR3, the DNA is TGTGCCAGCAGTACACAGGGGCTTAATGAAAAACTGTTTTTT.

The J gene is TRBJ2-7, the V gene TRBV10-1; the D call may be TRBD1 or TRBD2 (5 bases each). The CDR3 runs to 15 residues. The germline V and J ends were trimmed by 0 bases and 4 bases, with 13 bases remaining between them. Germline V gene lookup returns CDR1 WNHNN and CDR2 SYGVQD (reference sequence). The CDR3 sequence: CASSESRGRPYEQYF. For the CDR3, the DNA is TGCGCCAGCAGTGAGTCGAGGGGCCGGCCTTACGAGCAGTACTTC.

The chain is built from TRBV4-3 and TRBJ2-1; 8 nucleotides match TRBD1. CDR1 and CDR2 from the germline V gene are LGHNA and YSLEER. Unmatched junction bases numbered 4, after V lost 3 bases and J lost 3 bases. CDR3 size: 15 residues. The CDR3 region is CASSHETGDYNEQFF. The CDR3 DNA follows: TGCGCCAGCAGCCACGAGACAGGGGACTACAATGAGCAGTTCTTC.

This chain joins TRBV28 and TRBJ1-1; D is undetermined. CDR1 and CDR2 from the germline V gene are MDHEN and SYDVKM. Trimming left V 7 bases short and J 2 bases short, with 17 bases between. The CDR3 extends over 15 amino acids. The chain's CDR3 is CASTTPESGNTEAFF. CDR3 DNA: TGTGCCAGCACTACTCCTGAGTCGGGAAACACTGAAGCTTTCTTT.

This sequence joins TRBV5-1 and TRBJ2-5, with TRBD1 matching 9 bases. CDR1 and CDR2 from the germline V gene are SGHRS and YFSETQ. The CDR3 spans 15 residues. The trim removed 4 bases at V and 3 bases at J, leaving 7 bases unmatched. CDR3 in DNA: TGCGCCAGCAGCGCGCTAACAGGGGGCGAAGAGACCCAGTACTTC. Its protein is CASSALTGGEETQYF.

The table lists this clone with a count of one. CDR3 protein: CASSSSNYGYTF. CDR3 in DNA: TGTGCCAGCAGTTCCTCTAACTATGGCTACACCTTC. J is TRBJ1-2 and V is TRBV28; D call uncertain. This CDR3 has 12 amino acids. CDR1 MDHEN and CDR2 SYDVKM come from the germline V gene. V lost 4 bases to trimming and J lost 0 bases, with 3 bases between them.

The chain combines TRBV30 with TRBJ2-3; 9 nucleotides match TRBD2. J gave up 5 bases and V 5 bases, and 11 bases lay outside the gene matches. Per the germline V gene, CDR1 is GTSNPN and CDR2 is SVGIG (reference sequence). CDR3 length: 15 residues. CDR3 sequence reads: CAWVASGASGDTQYF. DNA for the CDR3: TGTGCCTGGGTTGCTAGCGGGGCCTCCGGAGATACGCAGTATTTT.

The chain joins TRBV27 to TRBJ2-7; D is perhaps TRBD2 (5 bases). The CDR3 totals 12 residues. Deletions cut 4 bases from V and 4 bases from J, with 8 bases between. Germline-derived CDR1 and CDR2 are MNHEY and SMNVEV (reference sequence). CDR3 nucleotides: TGTGCCAGCAGTTCCGAGGGTTACGAGCAGTACTTC. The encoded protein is CASSSEGYEQYF.

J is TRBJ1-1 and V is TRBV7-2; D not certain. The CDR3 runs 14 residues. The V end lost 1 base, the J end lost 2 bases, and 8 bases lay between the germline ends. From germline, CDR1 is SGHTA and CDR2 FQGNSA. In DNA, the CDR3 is TGTGCCAGCAGCTTAGAGCGACTTAACACTGAAGCTTTCTTT. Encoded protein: CASSLERLNTEAFF. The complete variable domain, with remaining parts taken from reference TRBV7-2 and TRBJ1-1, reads GAGVSQSPSNKVTEKGKDVELRCDPISGHTALYWYRQSLGQGLEFLIYFQGNSAPDKSGLPSDRFSAERTGGSVSTLTIQRTQQEDSAVYLCASSLERLNTEAFFGQGTRLTVV.

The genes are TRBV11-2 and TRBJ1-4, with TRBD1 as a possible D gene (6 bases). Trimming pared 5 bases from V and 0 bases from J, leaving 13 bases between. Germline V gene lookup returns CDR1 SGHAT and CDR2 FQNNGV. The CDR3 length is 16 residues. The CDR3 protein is CASSPVGAATNEKLFF. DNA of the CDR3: TGTGCCAGCAGCCCCGTGGGGGCGGCAACTAATGAAAAACTGTTTTTT.

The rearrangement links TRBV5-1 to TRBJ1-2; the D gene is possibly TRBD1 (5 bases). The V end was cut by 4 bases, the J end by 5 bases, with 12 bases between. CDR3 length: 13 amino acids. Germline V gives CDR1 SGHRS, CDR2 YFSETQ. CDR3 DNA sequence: TGCGCCAGCAGCCTAGGGGTGTCATATGGCTACACCTTC. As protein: CASSLGVSYGYTF.

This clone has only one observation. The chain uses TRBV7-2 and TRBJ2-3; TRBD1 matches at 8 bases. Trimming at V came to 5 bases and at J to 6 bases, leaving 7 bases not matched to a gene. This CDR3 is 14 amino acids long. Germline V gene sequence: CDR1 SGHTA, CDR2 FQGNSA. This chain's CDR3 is CASSLRGRHDTQYF. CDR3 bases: TGTGCCAGCAGCCTCAGGGGGCGTCATGATACGCAGTATTTT.